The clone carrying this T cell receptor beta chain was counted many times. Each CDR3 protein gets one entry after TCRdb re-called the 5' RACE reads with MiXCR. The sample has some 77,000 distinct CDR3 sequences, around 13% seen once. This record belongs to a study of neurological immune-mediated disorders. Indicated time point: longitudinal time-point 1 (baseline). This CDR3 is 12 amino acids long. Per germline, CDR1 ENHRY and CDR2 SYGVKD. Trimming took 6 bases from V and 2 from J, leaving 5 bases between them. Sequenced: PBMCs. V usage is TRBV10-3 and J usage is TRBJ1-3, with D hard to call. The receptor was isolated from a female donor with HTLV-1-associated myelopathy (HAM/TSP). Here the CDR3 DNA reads TGTGCCATCAGCGCAGCTGGAAACACCATATATTTT. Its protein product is CAISAAGNTIYF.